These T cell receptor beta chains were read from a single sample in a study of cytomegalovirus exposure and HLA in healthy donors. TCRdb keeps only in-frame clones here, not all; method: immunoSEQ multiplex PCR. In the table there are over 110,000 clones, around 90% of which are singletons. The sample taken for sequencing was PBMCs. The source of these receptors is a man between 18 and 29 years old in good health and CMV-seropositive. The CDR3 runs from the conserved cysteine through the conserved F or W.

J: TRBJ1-1; V: TRBV5-1; CDR3: CASSPGQANTEAFF
J: TRBJ1-1; V: TRBV5-6; CDR3: CASSDHRESKATEAFF
J: TRBJ2-7; V: TRBV27; CDR3: CASSFRGHPSGEQYF
J: TRBJ2-7; V: TRBV5-4; CDR3: CASSLDRAYEQYF
J: TRBJ2-3; V: TRBV29-1; CDR3: CSVDEGGTDTQYF
J: TRBJ1-2; V: TRBV6-1; CDR3: CASSTGTGVDGYTF
J: TRBJ1-5; V: TRBV7-9; CDR3: CASSTSGGDQPQHF
J: TRBJ2-2; V: TRBV5-4; CDR3: CASSSDSKNTGELFF
J: TRBJ2-1; V: TRBV10-1; CDR3: CASSDRDNYNEQFF
J: TRBJ1-4; V: TRBV6-5; CDR3: CATKTGTRRDEKLFF
J: TRBJ2-5; V: TRBV5-1; CDR3: CASSLGAGDSFTQYF
J: TRBJ2-1; V: TRBV2; CDR3: CAAGVAGGSSYNEQFF
J: TRBJ1-1; V: TRBV6-5; CDR3: CASSLPAGTEAFF
J: TRBJ1-5; V: TRBV11-2; CDR3: CASSLSAGGDQPQHF
J: TRBJ2-7; V: TRBV5-1; CDR3: CASSGTGTYEQYF
J: TRBJ2-1; V: TRBV29-1; CDR3: CSVDRQGLRNEQFF
J: TRBJ2-7; V: TRBV28; CDR3: CASSRGGSYEQYF
J: TRBJ1-1; V: TRBV7-9; CDR3: CASSSTGALTEAFF
J: TRBJ2-1; V: TRBV10-1; CDR3: CASSEPGAGPSGEQFF
J: TRBJ1-1; V: TRBV13; CDR3: CASSLGDRYTEAFF
J: TRBJ1-4; V: TRBV5-1; CDR3: CASSLAGQGYEKLFF
J: TRBJ2-5; V: TRBV5-1; CDR3: CASSLYQGGGETQYF
J: TRBJ2-7; V: TRBV5-1; CDR3: CASSLARGTGAYEQYF
J: TRBJ1-4; V: TRBV28; CDR3: CASSVDRFGEKLFF
J: TRBJ2-2; V: TRBV7-8; CDR3: CASSFGLAGGIGELFF
J: TRBJ2-1; V: TRBV2; CDR3: CASKKATSGSYNEQFF
J: TRBJ1-1; V: TRBV27; CDR3: CASRREGLNTEAFF
J: TRBJ2-5; V: TRBV15; CDR3: CATGDSGEETQYF
J: TRBJ2-3; V: TRBV27; CDR3: CASSLIGTGTDTQYF
J: TRBJ2-2; V: TRBV2; CDR3: CASSSRGSPRIGELFF
J: TRBJ2-7; V: TRBV5-1; CDR3: CASSPDGTTFYEQYF
J: TRBJ2-3; V: TRBV5-1; CDR3: CASNPGPPSTDTQYF
J: TRBJ2-7; V: TRBV7-9; CDR3: CASSFRTGGEQYF
J: TRBJ2-7; V: TRBV5-6; CDR3: CASSRTTLYEQYF
J: TRBJ1-2; V: TRBV7-9; CDR3: CASSPGGATDYGYTF
J: TRBJ2-7; V: TRBV7-9; CDR3: CASSPKNRESAYEQYF
J: TRBJ1-2; V: TRBV5-8; CDR3: CASSRDRRHYGYTF
J: TRBJ1-4; V: TRBV25-1; CDR3: CASRSTGRGEKLFF
J: TRBJ1-1; V: TRBV4-2; CDR3: CASSQEGGFPEAFF
J: TRBJ1-2; V: TRBV5-8; CDR3: CASSPRLLGGYGYTF
J: TRBJ2-3; V: TRBV7-3; CDR3: CASSPIAGGSTDTQYF
J: TRBJ1-6; V: TRBV7-2; CDR3: CASSSTGSSYNSPLHF
J: TRBJ2-7; V: TRBV28; CDR3: CASSPSGSYEQYF
J: TRBJ2-1; V: TRBV7-9; CDR3: CASSTLAGGPGNEQFF
J: TRBJ1-5; V: TRBV19; CDR3: CASSRSQGAGNQPQHF
J: TRBJ1-1; V: TRBV11-2; CDR3: CASSPDKGRRTEAFF
J: TRBJ1-5; V: TRBV28; CDR3: CASSIRGLWQPQHF
J: TRBJ1-1; V: TRBV12-5; CDR3: CASGLVAGGNTEAFF
J: TRBJ2-5; V: TRBV7-9; CDR3: CASSRTGTLQETQYF
J: TRBJ1-3; V: TRBV2; CDR3: CASRQSNGNTIYF